A selection of T cell receptor beta chains follows, all from one sample in a study of cytomegalovirus exposure and HLA in healthy donors. Assay: immunoSEQ multiplex PCR; the TCRdb copy retains only in-frame clones and omits some. The sample includes some 140,000 clones, roughly 85% of them seen just once. Sequenced sample: PBMCs. These receptors came from a woman in her twenties or thirties in good health and CMV-seropositive. Both conserved end residues are trimmed from each CDR3.

V gene	J gene	CDR3 protein
TRBV2	TRBJ1-2	ASRGWTGQGYT
TRBV14	TRBJ2-2	ASSRPGTSHTGELF
TRBV28	TRBJ2-3	ASTSPGGTDTQY
TRBV27	TRBJ2-2	ASSLISTNTGELF
TRBV6-5	TRBJ2-7	ASSLIDTGFHEQY
TRBV29-1	TRBJ1-2	SVELDGLLYGYT
TRBV27	.	ASSLSPRAYEQY
TRBV5-1	TRBJ1-3	ASRQTGPDTIY
TRBV9	TRBJ2-2	ASSVGLAGTGELF
TRBV7-9	TRBJ1-1	ASSPNRGLNTEAF
TRBV30	TRBJ2-3	AWTGGSANTDTQY
TRBV2	TRBJ2-1	ASSRTVGEQF
TRBV30	TRBJ1-4	AFSGVGEKLF
TRBV5-1	TRBJ2-2	ASSLQGTNTGELF
TRBV15	TRBJ1-1	ATSRDRGQNTEAF
TRBV6-1	TRBJ2-3	ASSELTGGRADTQY
TRBV5-1	TRBJ1-5	ASSPRPEEQPQH
TRBV29-1	TRBJ1-2	SVPGTGGGYT
TRBV28	TRBJ2-5	ASSLQETQY
TRBV2	TRBJ2-3	ASSELLVPDTQY
TRBV19	TRBJ1-5	ASSGQGSYNQPQH
TRBV5-6	TRBJ1-3	ASSLGGGIASGNTIY
TRBV5-1	TRBJ1-5	ASSMTGYQPQH
TRBV5-1	TRBJ1-1	ASSFSPGQSTEAF
TRBV2	TRBJ1-2	ASDHLTGNGYT
TRBV4-2	TRBJ1-1	ASSDVTGDEAF
TRBV5-8	TRBJ1-5	ASSSGQGARQPQH
TRBV19	TRBJ1-5	ASSIGQGGGQPQH
TRBV6-5	TRBJ2-2	ATQFSPNTGELF
TRBV11-2	TRBJ1-6	ASSQAGGEINSPLH
TRBV28	TRBJ1-6	ASSLLTGDNSPLH
TRBV9	TRBJ1-1	ASSADPTRDTEAF
TRBV28	TRBJ1-6	ASRLQGVSNSPLH
TRBV7-9	TRBJ1-1	SSSSRQDPVMNTEAF
TRBV5-6	TRBJ1-4	ASSNRGTNEKLF
TRBV6-4	TRBJ2-7	ASSKRWSDEQY